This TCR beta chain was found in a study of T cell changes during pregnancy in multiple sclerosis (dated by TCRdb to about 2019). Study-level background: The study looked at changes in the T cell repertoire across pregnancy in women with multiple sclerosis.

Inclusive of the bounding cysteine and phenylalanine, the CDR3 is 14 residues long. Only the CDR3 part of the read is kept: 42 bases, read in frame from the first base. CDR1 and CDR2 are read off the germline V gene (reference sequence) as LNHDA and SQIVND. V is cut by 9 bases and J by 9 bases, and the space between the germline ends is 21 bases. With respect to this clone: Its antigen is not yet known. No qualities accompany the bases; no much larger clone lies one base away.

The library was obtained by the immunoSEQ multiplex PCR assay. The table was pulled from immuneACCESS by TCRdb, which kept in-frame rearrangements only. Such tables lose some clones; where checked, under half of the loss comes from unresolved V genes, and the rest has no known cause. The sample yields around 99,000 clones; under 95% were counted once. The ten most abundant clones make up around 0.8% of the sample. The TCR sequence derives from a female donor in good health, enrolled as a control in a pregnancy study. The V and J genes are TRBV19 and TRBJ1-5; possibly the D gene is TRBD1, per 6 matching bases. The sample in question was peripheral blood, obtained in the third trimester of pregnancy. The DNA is TGTGCCAGCTACTCCGGGACACAAAATATGCCCCAGCATTTT. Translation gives CASYSGTQNMPQHF.